The entry that follows covers one T cell receptor (beta chain) sequence. This entry comes from a study of T cells expressing NK-cell markers. TCRdb reprocessed the 5' RACE reads, with one entry per CDR3 protein and no DNA. The sample includes about 460,000 distinct CDR3 sequences. Germline V gives CDR1 SGHRS, CDR2 YFSETQ. CDR3 length: 17 amino acids. Sample: blood T cells: a sorted CD56 or NKG2C T cell subset, CD4+ or CD8+ T cells, or bulk PBMC T cells (not recorded which). This sequence was found in a woman between 50 and 59 years old in good health. V usage is TRBV5-1 and J usage is TRBJ2-5; lacking DNA, the TRBD2 call made by TCRdb goes unchecked. The CDR3 sequence: CASSLGRRGWTQETQYF.